These 23 T cell receptor beta chains share one sample of origin, sequenced in a study of shared clonotypes between healthy human individuals. Clones were read by immunoSEQ multiplex PCR, and TCRdb kept only the in-frame ones, dropping some. The data contain fewer than 600,000 clones, around 77% of them singletons. The sequencing input was PBMCs. Receptor source: a woman in her thirties or forties in good health. Some clones in this sample may be carry-over from other donors' samples.

The chain carries TRBV30 and TRBJ1-5; no firm D call. This CDR3 spans 13 amino acids. Trimming took off 1 base at V and 5 bases at J, with 9 bases between the two ends. Germline lookup yields CDR1 GTSNPN and CDR2 SVGIG (reference sequence). The CDR3 spells CAWSEGRDQPQHF. CDR3 DNA: TGTGCCTGGAGTGAGGGCCGAGATCAGCCCCAGCATTTT.

The chain is built from TRBV5-4 and TRBJ2-1, with D perhaps TRBD2 (6 bases). The CDR3 loop spans 15 amino acids. V lost 0 bases, J lost 5 bases, and 12 bases lay in between. Germline lookup yields CDR1 SGHNT and CDR2 YYREEE (reference sequence). CDR3 loop: CASSLALANNNEQFF. The CDR3 coding sequence is TGTGCCAGCAGCTTGGCCCTAGCGAATAACAATGAGCAGTTCTTC.

The CDR3 protein is CASSEADRGFNQPQHF. As DNA, the CDR3 is TGTGCCAGCAGTGAAGCGGACAGGGGTTTCAATCAGCCCCAGCATTTT. This sequence joins TRBV6-1 and TRBJ1-5; 9 bases line up with TRBD1. CDR3 length equals 16 residues. Germline CDR1 is MNHNS and CDR2 is SASEGT. J gave up 3 bases and V 0 bases, and 3 bases lay outside the gene matches.

This chain links TRBV7-2 with TRBJ2-3; 8 positions match TRBD2. V gave up 2 bases and J gave up 1 base; unmatched junction bases: 5. CDR3 length: 16 amino acids. Germline loops: CDR1 SGHTA, CDR2 FQGNSA. CDR3 protein: CASSLTGTSGTDTQYF. CDR3 nucleotide sequence: TGTGCCAGCAGCTTAACCGGGACTAGTGGCACAGATACGCAGTATTTT.

This clone was detected once. The chain links TRBV11-2 to TRBJ2-7; maybe TRBD1 (7 bases). Germline CDR1 SGHAT, CDR2 FQNNGV. This CDR3 is 16 amino acids long. Trimming removed 0 bases from V and 4 bases from J, with 16 bases in between. For the CDR3, the DNA is TGTGCCAGCAGCTTAGATCTGATGACAGGGACTTACGAGCAGTACTTC. This codes for CASSLDLMTGTYEQYF. Full variable domain (outside the CDR3, taken from reference TRBV11-2 and TRBJ2-7): EAGVAQSPRYKIIEKRQSVAFWCNPISGHATLYWYQQILGQGPKLLIQFQNNGVVDDSQLPKDRFSAERLKGVDSTLKIQPAKLEDSAVYLCASSLDLMTGTYEQYFGPGTRLTVT.

The CDR3 is CASKWGTGEGETQYF. The CDR3 nucleotides read TGTGCCAGCAAGTGGGGGACAGGGGAGGGAGAGACCCAGTACTTC. The chain is built from TRBV2 and TRBJ2-5, with 10 bases aligning to TRBD1. V lost 7 bases and J lost 4; bases outside the gene matches: 9. Germline V lookup: CDR1 SNHLY, CDR2 FYNNEI. The CDR3 covers 15 residues.

The CDR3 nucleotides are TGTGCCAGCAGCCCCAGAAGGGGCGGACTAGGCACAGATACGCAGTATTTT. It is translated as CASSPRRGGLGTDTQYF. V is TRBV7-6 and J is TRBJ2-3; 7 positions agree with TRBD2. Losses at the gene ends were 5 bases for V and 1 base for J; bases not matched to a gene: 12. Per the germline V gene, CDR1 is SGHVS and CDR2 is FNYEAQ. The CDR3 has 17 residues.

This clone was picked up one time. This sequence joins TRBV28 and TRBJ2-2; 8 nucleotides match TRBD2. The CDR3 has 16 amino acids. Germline trimming cut 6 bases from V and 0 bases from J; bases unmatched to any gene: 6. CDR1 MDHEN and CDR2 SYDVKM come from the germline V gene. CDR3 amino acids: CASRDSGTANTGELFF. The CDR3 bases are TGTGCCAGCAGGGATAGCGGGACCGCGAACACCGGGGAGCTGTTTTTT.

This sequence joins TRBV19 and TRBJ1-1, with unresolved D. Germline CDR1 and CDR2: LNHDA and SQIVND (reference sequence). This CDR3 has 12 residues. V shed 3 bases and J shed 5 bases, with 7 bases lying between them. As DNA, the CDR3 is TGTGCCAGTAGTATGGGTTTTACTGAAGCTTTCTTT. This sequence encodes CASSMGFTEAFF.

J is TRBJ2-7 and V is TRBV5-1, with no clear D. Germline values: CDR1 SGHRS, CDR2 YFSETQ. The CDR3 consists of 14 residues. With 5 bases removed from V and 3 bases from J, the gap between germline ends came to 15 bases. The CDR3 loop is CASRPGLSGYEQYF. CDR3 nucleotide sequence: TGCGCCAGCAGGCCGGGCCTTAGTGGCTACGAGCAGTACTTC.

The rearrangement uses TRBV4-1 and TRBJ2-7, with TRBD2 identical over 8 bases. Trimming removed 1 base from V and 2 bases from J; junction bases left unmatched: 4. The V gene's germline CDR1 is MGHRA and CDR2 YSYEKL. The CDR3 has 15 amino acids. The CDR3 is CASSQAAGGAYEQYF. The CDR3 DNA reads as TGCGCCAGCAGCCAAGCGGCGGGGGGAGCCTACGAGCAGTACTTC.

This clone has a count of ten or more. Different DNA sequences within this sample yield the same CDR3. This rearrangement joins TRBV9 to TRBJ2-3; TRBD1 might be the D (6 bases). This CDR3 region has 16 residues. Deletions cut 3 bases from V and 2 bases from J, with 16 bases between. CDR1 is SGDLS, CDR2 YYNGEE, per germline. The chain's CDR3 is CASSETGQSHTDTQYF. The DNA of the CDR3 is TGTGCCAGCAGCGAGACCGGACAGAGCCACACAGATACGCAGTATTTT. The whole variable domain, remainder taken from reference TRBV9 and TRBJ2-3, is DSGVTQTPKHLITATGQRVTLRCSPRSGDLSVYWYQQSLDQGLQFLIQYYNGEERAKGNILERFSAQQFPDLHSELNLSSLELGDSALYFCASSETGQSHTDTQYFGPGTRLTVL.

This clone appeared once. A much larger clonotype is one base distant, so this may be a read error. This chain links TRBV30 with TRBJ1-1; no clear D gene. Germline V CDR1 and CDR2: GTSNPN, SVGIG (reference sequence). The CDR3 length is 11 residues. CDR3 loop: CAWRFQTEASF. The DNA for the CDR3 is TGTGCCTGGAGATTTCAGACTGAAGCTTCCTTT. The entire variable domain, with the rest obtained from reference TRBV30 and TRBJ1-1, is as follows: SQTIHQWPATLVQPVGSPLSLECTVEGTSNPNLYWYRQAAGRGLQLLFYSVGIGQISSEVPQNLSASRPQDRQFILSSKKLLLSDSGFYLCAWRFQTEASFGQGTRLTVV.

This CDR3 reads CASSPGTVNEQFF. CDR3 coding DNA: TGTGCCAGCAGCCCCGGGACAGTCAATGAGCAGTTCTTC. The V and J genes are TRBV7-3 and TRBJ2-1, with 7 bases fitting TRBD1. Germline CDR1 reads SGHTA; CDR2 reads FQGTGA. Trimming cost V 5 bases and J 6 bases; bases outside gene matches: 4. This CDR3 is built from 13 residues.

The chain links TRBV7-9 to TRBJ2-1; 12 nucleotides agree with TRBD2. This CDR3 contains 16 residues. Germline V gene sequence: CDR1 SEHNR, CDR2 FQNEAQ (reference sequence). V lost 5 bases, J lost 9 bases, and 11 bases stayed unmatched. The CDR3 DNA reads TGTGCCAGCAGCAACAGACTAGCGGGAGCGTTGGCTGAGCAGTTCTTC. Translated: CASSNRLAGALAEQFF.

V is TRBV18 and J is TRBJ2-7; 9 bases are a match to TRBD1. Unmatched junction bases numbered 6, after V lost 0 bases and J lost 6 bases. Germline values: CDR1 KGHSH, CDR2 LQKENI. CDR3 size: 15 residues. The CDR3 sequence: CASSPPGTGFSEQYF. DNA of the CDR3: TGTGCCAGCTCACCACCAGGGACAGGGTTCTCCGAGCAGTACTTC.

The CDR3 spells CASSFAGEASYEQYF. In DNA, the CDR3 is TGTGCCAGCAGTTTTGCCGGCGAGGCCTCCTACGAGCAGTACTTC. This chain uses TRBV28 with TRBJ2-7; no firm D call. The ends were cut back, 3 bases at V and 0 bases at J, with 12 bases in the middle. The CDR3 runs 15 residues. Germline V gene data show CDR1 as MDHEN and CDR2 as SYDVKM. The variable domain in full, with the rest retrieved from reference TRBV28 and TRBJ2-7, is DVKVTQSSRYLVKRTGEKVFLECVQDMDHENMFWYRQDPGLGLRLIYFSYDVKMKEKGDIPEGYSVSREKKERFSLILESASTNQTSMYLCASSFAGEASYEQYFGPGTRLTVT.

This clone was detected many times. The sample carries other DNA sequences with the same CDR3. The J gene is TRBJ2-1, the V gene TRBV11-3; 9 bases match TRBD2. Trimming removed 3 bases from V and 9 bases from J; junction bases left unmatched: 3. From germline, CDR1 is SGHNT and CDR2 YENEEA. The CDR3 is made up of 13 amino acids. The CDR3 region is CASSLRGRGEQFF. As DNA, the CDR3 is TGTGCCAGCAGCTTGCGCGGGAGGGGTGAGCAGTTCTTC.

The rearrangement joins TRBV5-4 to TRBJ2-5, with 13 bases that match TRBD2. The CDR3 runs to 16 residues. V shed 5 bases and J 4 bases; nucleotides not matched to a gene: 8. The germline V gene encodes CDR1 SGHNT and CDR2 YYREEE (reference sequence). CDR3 DNA: TGTGCCAGCAGACCCGGACTAGCGGGAGTGGGAGAGACCCAGTACTTC. As protein: CASRPGLAGVGETQYF. Complete variable domain (other parts from reference TRBV5-4 and TRBJ2-5): ETGVTQSPTHLIKTRGQQVTLRCSSQSGHNTVSWYQQALGQGPQFIFQYYREEENGRGNFPPRFSGLQFPNYSSELNVNALELDDSALYLCASRPGLAGVGETQYFGPGTRLLVL.

V usage is TRBV11-1 and J usage is TRBJ1-4; D remains unclear. V was trimmed by 3 bases and J by 8 bases, leaving 13 bases between them. Per germline, CDR1 SGHAT and CDR2 FQDESV (reference sequence). This CDR3 spans 14 amino acids. The CDR3 DNA sequence: TGTGCCAGCAGCTTGGGGAGCTTTGGGGAAAAACTGTTTTTT. This gives the protein CASSLGSFGEKLFF.

This clone has just one count. A far larger clone is one base from this, pointing to a likely read error. The chain has TRBV29-1 and TRBJ1-1; TRBD1 is a possible D gene (5 bases). Deletions cut 0 bases from V and 3 bases from J, with 14 bases between. There are 15 residues in the CDR3. The germline V gene has CDR1 SQVTM and CDR2 ANQGSEA. The CDR3, as DNA: TGCAGCGTTGAAGATCATGGGCTGGGGCACACTGAAGCTTTCTTT. It is translated as CSVEDHGLGHTEAFF.

This clone showed up many times. V usage is TRBV13 and J usage is TRBJ1-1; D perhaps matches TRBD1 (5 bases). The CDR3 totals 14 residues. V lost 3 bases, J lost 3 bases, and 11 bases lay in between. The V gene's germline CDR1 is PRHDT and CDR2 FYEKMQ (reference sequence). The CDR3, as DNA: TGTGCCAGCAGCTTTACCGCCAGGGACACTGAAGCTTTCTTT. It specifies CASSFTARDTEAFF.

V gene TRBV2 combines with J gene TRBJ2-7; 14 positions agree with TRBD2. V lost 5 bases and J lost 1; bases outside the gene matches: 4. The CDR3 spans 16 residues. In germline, CDR1 is SNHLY, CDR2 FYNNEI. The CDR3 spells CASSRLAGGSSYEQYF. The CDR3 region has the DNA TGTGCCAGCAGTCGACTAGCGGGAGGGAGTTCCTACGAGCAGTACTTC.